This T cell receptor (beta chain) appears in the sequencing data of a study of T cell changes during pregnancy in multiple sclerosis. The protocol was immunoSEQ multiplex PCR, while the TCRdb copy is restricted to in-frame clones and leaves out a portion. The top ten clones hold under 15% of a sample with some 14,000 clones, 90% of them seen once. The CDR3 consists of 14 residues. Germline V lookup: CDR1 MNHNS, CDR2 SASEGT. V dropped 6 bases and J dropped 6 bases, with 18 bases sitting between them. This clonotype was sampled from a female donor in good health, enrolled as a control in a pregnancy study. This chain joins TRBV6-1 and TRBJ2-7; D might be TRBD2 (6 bases). This specimen was CD8+ T cells from peripheral blood mononuclear cells, taken after pregnancy. The CDR3 region has the DNA TGTGCCAGCAGCCAAGTGGGACTCGGTGGCGAGCAGTACTTC. This translates into CASSQVGLGGEQYF.